These T cell receptor beta chains were read from a single sample in a study of identical twins. TCRdb recomputed calls from the 5' RACE reads with MiXCR, one row per CDR3 protein. The sample records about 520,000 distinct CDR3 sequences, around 20% being singletons. This same sample was also part of a study on T cells expressing NK-cell markers.

What was sequenced was CD4+ T cells sorted from blood. Receptor source: a woman aged 18-30 years in good health. The conserved cysteine and the conserved F or W are not part of the CDR3 here. Size is stated for part of the rows, as once, few or many counts, or as a class when the clone is expanded.

>TRBV24-1|.
ATSDATPDRGRTDTQY
>TRBV5-1|many
ASRVTGANTEAF
>TRBV7-9|.
ASSLTGEGKLF
>TRBV18|few
ASSPTFEGYGYT
>TRBV20-1|.
SANIGGSNQPQH
>TRBV7-9|few
ASSSGQGGKLF
>TRBV18|.
ASSPHPAGATGELF
>TRBV2|few
ASSEDGQGYEQY
>TRBV20-1|.
SARAPGESYNEQF
>TRBV20-1|.
SARVRQQDGYT
>TRBV12-3/TRBV12-4|once
ASIGWSGNTIY
>TRBV6-2/TRBV6-3|few
ASGGRARSSYNEQF
>TRBV25-1|few
ASSGAGLGQY
>TRBV6-6|few
ASSYSSNEKLF